This T cell receptor beta chain emerged from a study of T-cell memory formation after mild COVID-19. A single record per CDR3 protein comes from TCRdb applying MiXCR to the 5' RACE reads. This repertoire shows 350,000 to 500,000 distinct CDR3 sequences, about 19% found once; its top ten account for 8.4%. For this clonotype: Its antigen is still unknown.

The CDR3 extends over 14 amino acids. Germline CDR1 and CDR2: MDHEN and SYDVKM. Trimming stripped 3 bases from V and 5 bases from J, with 14 bases between. General observations from the study: Nothing showed for sure that second-wave clones peaking on day 37 were SARS-CoV-2 specific.

This TCR derives from an adult woman who had mild COVID-19 (a few samples of this study predate the infection). Cell type and time point are not known. The sequencing input was PBMCs or a T cell subset sorted from them (not recorded which). This chain links TRBV28 with TRBJ2-7; D is possibly TRBD2 (6 bases). The CDR3 DNA is TGTGCCAGCAGTTTCGGGGGTAGTAGGGACGAGCAGTACTTC. Translation: CASSFGGSRDEQYF.